These T cell receptor beta chains were read from a single sample in a study of OX40 agonist ivuxolimab in advanced cancers. The protocol was immunoSEQ multiplex PCR, while the TCRdb copy is restricted to in-frame clones and leaves out a portion. The sample has about 62,000 clones, approximately 79% seen once. Sequenced material: CD4+ or CD8+ T cells sorted from blood, taken in a trial of the OX40 agonist ivuxolimab. The receptors were sampled from an adult with an advanced solid tumor such as melanoma, head and neck, liver or kidney cancer. Each CDR3 is given with its conserved first and last residue. The order of the fields is clone size, J gene, V gene, D gene, CDR3 DNA, CDR3 protein. D genes are given only for firm matches. The listing skips clone size in some rows; elsewhere it reads once, few, many or a size class.

abundance: NA
j_gene: TRBJ2-7
v_gene: TRBV19
d_gene: NA
CDR3nt: TGTGCCAGTAGTATGGCGGGGAGTGCAGTCTACGAGCAGTACTTC
CDR3aa: CASSMAGSAVYEQYF

abundance: NA
j_gene: TRBJ2-2
v_gene: TRBV28
d_gene: NA
CDR3nt: TGTGCCAGCAGTCGTCTTATCGAGCGCACCGGGGAGCTGTTTTTT
CDR3aa: CASSRLIERTGELFF

abundance: few
j_gene: TRBJ2-7
v_gene: TRBV9
d_gene: TRBD1
CDR3nt: TGTGCCAGCAGCGGCTCCGGGACAGGGGTCCACGAGCAGTACTTC
CDR3aa: CASSGSGTGVHEQYF

abundance: few
j_gene: TRBJ2-7
v_gene: TRBV11-2
d_gene: TRBD1
CDR3nt: TGTGCCAGCAGCTTAGGAGAGTGGACAGGGTTTTACGAGCAGTACTTC
CDR3aa: CASSLGEWTGFYEQYF

abundance: once
j_gene: TRBJ1-4
v_gene: TRBV29-1
d_gene: NA
CDR3nt: TGCAGCGTTCGTGGGTCTTCGGGAGGTTATAATGAAAAACTGTTTTTT
CDR3aa: CSVRGSSGGYNEKLFF

abundance: NA
j_gene: TRBJ1-2
v_gene: TRBV5-1
d_gene: TRBD1
CDR3nt: TGCGCCAGCAGCTCCCTGGACAGGGGGGATGGCTACACCTTC
CDR3aa: CASSSLDRGDGYTF

abundance: few
j_gene: TRBJ2-1
v_gene: TRBV5-4
d_gene: TRBD2
CDR3nt: TGTGCCAGCAGCTTGGGGGTAGCGGGAGGGGAAGAGCAGTTCTTC
CDR3aa: CASSLGVAGGEEQFF

abundance: NA
j_gene: TRBJ1-4
v_gene: TRBV7-2
d_gene: NA
CDR3nt: TGTGCCAGCAGACCCGACCCCGGAGATGAAAAACTGTTTTTT
CDR3aa: CASRPDPGDEKLFF

abundance: NA
j_gene: TRBJ2-4
v_gene: TRBV7-9
d_gene: NA
CDR3nt: TGTGCCAGCAGCTTAGAGGTTAACATTCAGTACTTC
CDR3aa: CASSLEVNIQYF

abundance: NA
j_gene: TRBJ1-1
v_gene: TRBV18
d_gene: NA
CDR3nt: TGTGCCAGCTCACCGGGACGGAACACTGAAGCTTTCTTT
CDR3aa: CASSPGRNTEAFF

abundance: NA
j_gene: TRBJ2-7
v_gene: TRBV7-9
d_gene: NA
CDR3nt: TGTGCCAGCAGCTCCACAACCGGGACATACTACGAGCAGTACTTC
CDR3aa: CASSSTTGTYYEQYF

abundance: NA
j_gene: TRBJ1-2
v_gene: TRBV7-8
d_gene: NA
CDR3nt: TGTGCCAGCAGCAAAACGGACGGACCGAACTATGGCTACACCTTC
CDR3aa: CASSKTDGPNYGYTF

abundance: once
j_gene: TRBJ1-4
v_gene: TRBV11-2
d_gene: TRBD1
CDR3nt: TGTGCCAGCAGCTTCCGACAGGGAGGAGAAAAACTGTTTTTT
CDR3aa: CASSFRQGGEKLFF

abundance: NA
j_gene: TRBJ1-3
v_gene: TRBV11-2
d_gene: TRBD1
CDR3nt: TGTGCCAGCAGCTTACCCCGGGACAGGGGGCCTGGAAACACCATATATTTT
CDR3aa: CASSLPRDRGPGNTIYF

abundance: once
j_gene: TRBJ2-1
v_gene: TRBV20-1
d_gene: NA
CDR3nt: TGCAGTGCGTTGGATTACAATGAGCAGTTCTTC
CDR3aa: CSALDYNEQFF

abundance: NA
j_gene: TRBJ2-5
v_gene: TRBV6-5
d_gene: NA
CDR3nt: TGTGCCAGCAGTTACGGGTCGGGACCATACGGGTCCCAGTACTTC
CDR3aa: CASSYGSGPYGSQYF

abundance: medium-sized
j_gene: TRBJ2-7
v_gene: TRBV7-9
d_gene: NA
CDR3nt: TGTGCCAGCAGCTTAATCCTCAAACCCTACGAGCAGTACTTC
CDR3aa: CASSLILKPYEQYF

abundance: NA
j_gene: TRBJ2-7
v_gene: TRBV7-2
d_gene: NA
CDR3nt: TGTGCCAGCAGCTTAGGAGGGTTCGGCTCCTCCTCCTACGAGCAGTACTTC
CDR3aa: CASSLGGFGSSSYEQYF

abundance: NA
j_gene: TRBJ1-1
v_gene: TRBV27
d_gene: TRBD1
CDR3nt: TGTGCCAGCAGAACGACAGGGGGCGGAGGAGCTTTCTTT
CDR3aa: CASRTTGGGGAFF

abundance: NA
j_gene: TRBJ1-1
v_gene: TRBV11-2
d_gene: NA
CDR3nt: TGTGCCAGCAGCTACAGTACTGAAGCTTTCTTT
CDR3aa: CASSYSTEAFF

abundance: NA
j_gene: TRBJ2-1
v_gene: TRBV14
d_gene: TRBD2
CDR3nt: TGTGCCAGCAGCCTGGCGTTAGCGGGAGAGCAGTTCTTC
CDR3aa: CASSLALAGEQFF

abundance: NA
j_gene: TRBJ1-1
v_gene: TRBV6-6
d_gene: NA
CDR3nt: TGTGCCAGCAGTTACTCTGGGGGAAACACTGAAGCTTTCTTT
CDR3aa: CASSYSGGNTEAFF

abundance: NA
j_gene: TRBJ1-3
v_gene: TRBV19
d_gene: NA
CDR3nt: TGTGCCAGTAGTATGGTGTTGTACCTTTCTCTCTCTGGAAACACCATATATTTT
CDR3aa: CASSMVLYLSLSGNTIYF

abundance: once
j_gene: TRBJ2-3
v_gene: TRBV5-1
d_gene: NA
CDR3nt: TGCGCCAGCACCCCTAGCGCCCTGATTGGCACAGATACGCAGTATTTT
CDR3aa: CASTPSALIGTDTQYF

abundance: NA
j_gene: TRBJ2-7
v_gene: TRBV7-4
d_gene: NA
CDR3nt: TGTGCCAGCAGCTTGGACTACGAGCAGTACTTC
CDR3aa: CASSLDYEQYF

abundance: NA
j_gene: TRBJ1-2
v_gene: TRBV4-3
d_gene: TRBD1
CDR3nt: TGCGCCAGCAGCCAAGTTTCAGGGGGCGCCTCCGGCTATGGCTACACCTTC
CDR3aa: CASSQVSGGASGYGYTF

abundance: NA
j_gene: TRBJ2-7
v_gene: TRBV7-9
d_gene: TRBD1
CDR3nt: TGTGCCAGCAGCTTCCCGACAGGGGCCTACGAGCAGTACTTC
CDR3aa: CASSFPTGAYEQYF

abundance: NA
j_gene: TRBJ2-3
v_gene: TRBV10-3
d_gene: NA
CDR3nt: TGTGCCATCAGTGAGAAAAGCACAGATACGCAGTATTTT
CDR3aa: CAISEKSTDTQYF

abundance: many
j_gene: TRBJ1-5
v_gene: TRBV4-1
d_gene: TRBD1
CDR3nt: TGCGCCAGCAGCCAAGATCAAGTGACAGGGGGAGGCAATCAGCCCCAGCATTTT
CDR3aa: CASSQDQVTGGGNQPQHF

abundance: NA
j_gene: TRBJ2-5
v_gene: TRBV10-3
d_gene: NA
CDR3nt: TGTGCCATCAGTGTTAGCCCCGGGGAGACCCAGTACTTC
CDR3aa: CAISVSPGETQYF

abundance: NA
j_gene: TRBJ2-6
v_gene: TRBV19
d_gene: TRBD1
CDR3nt: TGTGCCAGTAGTCCCCGGGACAGTCTCTCTGGGGCCAACGTCCTGACTTTC
CDR3aa: CASSPRDSLSGANVLTF

abundance: once
j_gene: TRBJ1-6
v_gene: TRBV15
d_gene: TRBD1
CDR3nt: TGTGCCACCAGCCAAGGACAGGACTCCTATAATTCACCCCTCCACTTT
CDR3aa: CATSQGQDSYNSPLHF

abundance: NA
j_gene: TRBJ2-3
v_gene: TRBV2
d_gene: NA
CDR3nt: TGTGCCAGCAGGGGCAACTACAGGGTCCGCACAGATACGCAGTATTTT
CDR3aa: CASRGNYRVRTDTQYF

abundance: once
j_gene: TRBJ2-4
v_gene: TRBV4-1
d_gene: TRBD2
CDR3nt: TGCGCCAGCAGCCAGGCATTTTCCGCGACTAGCGGTCCGGACATTCAGTACTTC
CDR3aa: CASSQAFSATSGPDIQYF

abundance: NA
j_gene: TRBJ2-2
v_gene: TRBV10-3
d_gene: TRBD2
CDR3nt: TGTGCCATCAGTGGAGAAGTAGCGGGGGGGAACACCGGGGAGCTGTTTTTT
CDR3aa: CAISGEVAGGNTGELFF

abundance: once
j_gene: TRBJ1-5
v_gene: TRBV4-3
d_gene: NA
CDR3nt: TGCGCCAGCAGCCAAGATACCGGGCGGAACCAGCCCCAGCATTTT
CDR3aa: CASSQDTGRNQPQHF

abundance: NA
j_gene: TRBJ2-7
v_gene: TRBV2
d_gene: NA
CDR3nt: TGTGCCAGCAAAGGGCAGGGGGGCGTCTACGAGCAGTACTTC
CDR3aa: CASKGQGGVYEQYF

abundance: NA
j_gene: TRBJ1-5
v_gene: TRBV10-3
d_gene: TRBD1
CDR3nt: TGTGCCATCAGTGAGGACAGGGGTGGTAATCAGCCCCAGCATTTT
CDR3aa: CAISEDRGGNQPQHF

abundance: NA
j_gene: TRBJ1-1
v_gene: TRBV5-1
d_gene: TRBD1
CDR3nt: TGCGCCAGCAGCTTCGCCGGGACAGGGAGGGGGGAAGGTGAAGCTTTCTTT
CDR3aa: CASSFAGTGRGEGEAFF

abundance: NA
j_gene: TRBJ2-7
v_gene: TRBV19
d_gene: NA
CDR3nt: TGTGCCAGTAGTATAGTGGGCCTTCGGGAGTACGAGCAGTACTTC
CDR3aa: CASSIVGLREYEQYF

abundance: few
j_gene: TRBJ2-3
v_gene: TRBV6-1
d_gene: NA
CDR3nt: TGTGCCAGCAGTGCGGCCAGTCCAGATACGCAGTATTTT
CDR3aa: CASSAASPDTQYF

abundance: NA
j_gene: TRBJ1-5
v_gene: TRBV5-6
d_gene: NA
CDR3nt: TGTGCCAGCAGCTTGGAACAGGGCGTTGGGACAAATCAGCCCCAGCATTTT
CDR3aa: CASSLEQGVGTNQPQHF

abundance: few
j_gene: TRBJ1-1
v_gene: TRBV10-3
d_gene: NA
CDR3nt: TGTGCCATGGGGAGGGCAGTTAACACTGAAGCTTTCTTT
CDR3aa: CAMGRAVNTEAFF

abundance: few
j_gene: TRBJ1-5
v_gene: TRBV4-3
d_gene: NA
CDR3nt: TGCGCCAGCAGCCAGGGCCTAAATCAGCCCCAGCATTTT
CDR3aa: CASSQGLNQPQHF

abundance: NA
j_gene: TRBJ2-7
v_gene: TRBV14
d_gene: NA
CDR3nt: TGTGCCAGCAGCCAAGTCCATGGGCAAAACCTCTACGAGCAGTACTTC
CDR3aa: CASSQVHGQNLYEQYF

abundance: NA
j_gene: TRBJ2-5
v_gene: TRBV27
d_gene: TRBD1
CDR3nt: TGTGCCAGCAGCAAACCGAACAGGGGGCTAGACTTC
CDR3aa: CASSKPNRGLDF

abundance: NA
j_gene: TRBJ2-7
v_gene: TRBV18
d_gene: NA
CDR3nt: TGTGCCAGCTCACCGAGCCCTTTATACGAGCAGTACTTC
CDR3aa: CASSPSPLYEQYF

abundance: few
j_gene: TRBJ2-5
v_gene: TRBV7-9
d_gene: NA
CDR3nt: TGTGCCAGCAGCTTAGTGGGGGGACAAGAGACCCAGTACTTC
CDR3aa: CASSLVGGQETQYF

abundance: NA
j_gene: TRBJ1-5
v_gene: TRBV27
d_gene: NA
CDR3nt: TGTGCCAGCAGTCTGATCAGGGGTCAGCCCCAGCATTTT
CDR3aa: CASSLIRGQPQHF